The present T cell receptor (beta chain) was sequenced within a study of blood T cell repertoires in COVID-19. Looking at the study overall: In each case, the material was cDNA or gDNA derived from T cells, B-cell-depleted T cells, or PBMCs.

Germline values: CDR1 LGHNA, CDR2 YNFKEQ. The CDR3 extends over 17 amino acids. V dropped 2 bases and J dropped 0; count of bases not matched to a gene: 5. Original analysis: Cell counts per sample came from amplifying reference gene primers. Sequencing used immunoSEQ multiplex PCR; TCRdb keeps in-frame clones, though not all of them. That table supplies the V and J calls and clone size; D and trimming were determined from the DNA. The table includes about 250,000 clones, 88% detected once. In Seattle, patients joined the study during active infection and were tracked longitudinally. Sample: peripheral blood. The receptor comes from a woman in her 30s with COVID-19, enrolled during active disease. The J gene is TRBJ1-1, the V gene TRBV4-2, with 11 bases fitting TRBD1. The CDR3 DNA is TGTGCCAGCAGCCAATCCGGGACAGGGGGAATGAACACTGAAGCTTTCTTT. Protein product: CASSQSGTGGMNTEAFF.